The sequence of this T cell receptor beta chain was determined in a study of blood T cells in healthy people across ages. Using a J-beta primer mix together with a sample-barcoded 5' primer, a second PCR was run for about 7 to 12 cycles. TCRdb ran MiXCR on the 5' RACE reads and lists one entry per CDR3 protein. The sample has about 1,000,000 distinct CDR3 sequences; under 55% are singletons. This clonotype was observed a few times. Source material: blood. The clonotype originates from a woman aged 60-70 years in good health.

The CDR3 here is CSVKTGSYGYTF. As DNA, the CDR3 is TGCAGCGTGAAAACAGGGAGCTATGGCTACACCTTC. The chain recombines TRBV29-1 with TRBJ1-2; possible D gene TRBD1, 6 bases. The CDR3 has 12 residues. Germline loops: CDR1 SQVTM, CDR2 ANQGSEA. V shed 6 bases and J shed 4 bases, with 12 bases lying between them.